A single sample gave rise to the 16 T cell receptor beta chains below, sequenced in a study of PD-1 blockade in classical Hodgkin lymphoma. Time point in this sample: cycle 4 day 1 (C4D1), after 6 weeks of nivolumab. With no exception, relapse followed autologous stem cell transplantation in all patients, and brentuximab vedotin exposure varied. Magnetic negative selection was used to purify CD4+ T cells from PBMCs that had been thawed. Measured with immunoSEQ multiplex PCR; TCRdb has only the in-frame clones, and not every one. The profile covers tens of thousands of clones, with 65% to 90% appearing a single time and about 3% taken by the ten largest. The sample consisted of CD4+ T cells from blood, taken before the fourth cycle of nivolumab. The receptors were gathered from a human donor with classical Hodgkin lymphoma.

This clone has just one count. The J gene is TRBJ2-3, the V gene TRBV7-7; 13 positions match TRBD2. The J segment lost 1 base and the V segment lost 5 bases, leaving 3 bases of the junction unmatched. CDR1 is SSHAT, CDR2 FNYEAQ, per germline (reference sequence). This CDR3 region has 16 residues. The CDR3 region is CASSPGTSGGTDTQYF. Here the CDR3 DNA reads TGTGCCAGCAGCCCCGGGACTAGCGGGGGCACAGATACGCAGTATTTT.

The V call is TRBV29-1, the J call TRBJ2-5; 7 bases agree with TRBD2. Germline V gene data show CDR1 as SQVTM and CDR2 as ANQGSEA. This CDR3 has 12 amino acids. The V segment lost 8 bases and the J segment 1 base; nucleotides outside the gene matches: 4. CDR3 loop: CSKREGQETQYF. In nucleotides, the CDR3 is TGCAGCAAGAGGGAGGGCCAAGAGACCCAGTACTTC.

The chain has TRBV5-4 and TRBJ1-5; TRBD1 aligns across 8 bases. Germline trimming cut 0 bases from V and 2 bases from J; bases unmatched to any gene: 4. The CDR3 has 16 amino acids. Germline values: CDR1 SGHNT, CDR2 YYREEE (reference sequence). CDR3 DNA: TGTGCCAGCAGCTTGGACCCGACAGGGGGCAATCAGCCCCAGCATTTT. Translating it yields CASSLDPTGGNQPQHF. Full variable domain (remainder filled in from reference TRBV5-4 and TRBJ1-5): ETGVTQSPTHLIKTRGQQVTLRCSSQSGHNTVSWYQQALGQGPQFIFQYYREEENGRGNFPPRFSGLQFPNYSSELNVNALELDDSALYLCASSLDPTGGNQPQHFGDGTRLSIL.

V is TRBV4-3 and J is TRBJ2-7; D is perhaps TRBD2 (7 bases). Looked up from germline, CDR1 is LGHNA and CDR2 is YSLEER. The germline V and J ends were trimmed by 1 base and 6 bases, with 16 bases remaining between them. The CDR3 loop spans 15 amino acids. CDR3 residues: CASSQGPGGGSEQYF. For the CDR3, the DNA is TGCGCCAGCAGCCAAGGTCCTGGCGGGGGCAGCGAGCAGTACTTC.

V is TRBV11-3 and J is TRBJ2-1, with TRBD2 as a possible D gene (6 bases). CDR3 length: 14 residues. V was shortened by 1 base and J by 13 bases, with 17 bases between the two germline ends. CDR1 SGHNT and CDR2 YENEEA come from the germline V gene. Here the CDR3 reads CASSLGFGGRGQFF. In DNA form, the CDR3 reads TGTGCCAGCAGCTTAGGATTTGGAGGGCGGGGTCAGTTCTTC.

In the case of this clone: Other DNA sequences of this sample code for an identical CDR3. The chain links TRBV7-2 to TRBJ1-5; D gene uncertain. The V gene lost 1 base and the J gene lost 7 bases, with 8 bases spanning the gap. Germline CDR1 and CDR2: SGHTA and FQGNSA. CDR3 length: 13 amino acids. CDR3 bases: TGTGCCAGCAGCTTAGATTTAGGGCAGCCCCAGCATTTT. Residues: CASSLDLGQPQHF.

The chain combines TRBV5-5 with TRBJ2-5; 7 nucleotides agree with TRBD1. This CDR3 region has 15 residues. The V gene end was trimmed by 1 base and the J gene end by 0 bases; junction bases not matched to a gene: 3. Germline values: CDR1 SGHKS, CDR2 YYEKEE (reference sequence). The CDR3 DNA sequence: TGTGCCAGCAGCTTGCAGGACAGGTACCAAGAGACCCAGTACTTC. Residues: CASSLQDRYQETQYF.

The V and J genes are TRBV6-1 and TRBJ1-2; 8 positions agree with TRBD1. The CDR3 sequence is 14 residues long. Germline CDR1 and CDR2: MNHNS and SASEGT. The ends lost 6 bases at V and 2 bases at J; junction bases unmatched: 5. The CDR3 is CASSGTGINYGYTF. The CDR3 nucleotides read TGTGCCAGCAGCGGGACAGGCATAAACTATGGCTACACCTTC.

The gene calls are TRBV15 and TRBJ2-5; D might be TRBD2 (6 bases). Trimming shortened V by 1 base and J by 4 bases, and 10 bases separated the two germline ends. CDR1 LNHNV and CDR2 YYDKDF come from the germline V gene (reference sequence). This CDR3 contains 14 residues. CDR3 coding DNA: TGTGCCACCAGCAGAGTGGGACTGGGAGAGACCCAGTACTTC. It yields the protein CATSRVGLGETQYF.

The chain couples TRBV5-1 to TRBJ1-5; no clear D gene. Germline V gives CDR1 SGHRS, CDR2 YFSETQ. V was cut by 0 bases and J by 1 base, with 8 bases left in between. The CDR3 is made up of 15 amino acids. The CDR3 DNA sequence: TGCGCCAGCAGCTTGGGTGGGGAGAGCAATCAGCCCCAGCATTTT. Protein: CASSLGGESNQPQHF.

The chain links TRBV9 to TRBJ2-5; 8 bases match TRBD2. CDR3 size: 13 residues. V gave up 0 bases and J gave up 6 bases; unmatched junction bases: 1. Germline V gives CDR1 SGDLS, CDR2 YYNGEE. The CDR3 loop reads CASSVVAGQTQYF. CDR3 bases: TGTGCCAGCAGCGTAGTAGCGGGGCAGACCCAGTACTTC. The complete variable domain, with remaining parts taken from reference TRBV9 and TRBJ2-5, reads DSGVTQTPKHLITATGQRVTLRCSPRSGDLSVYWYQQSLDQGLQFLIQYYNGEERAKGNILERFSAQQFPDLHSELNLSSLELGDSALYFCASSVVAGQTQYFGPGTRLLVL.

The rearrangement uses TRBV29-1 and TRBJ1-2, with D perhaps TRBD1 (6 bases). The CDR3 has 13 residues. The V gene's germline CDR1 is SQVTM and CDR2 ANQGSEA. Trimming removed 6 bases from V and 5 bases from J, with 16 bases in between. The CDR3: CSVARQEGYGYTF. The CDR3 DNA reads TGCAGCGTAGCGCGACAGGAGGGGTATGGCTACACCTTC.

The CDR3 loop is CASSAGTGRAGYGYTF. The CDR3 DNA sequence: TGTGCCAGCAGCGCCGGGACAGGGAGGGCTGGCTATGGCTACACCTTC. The chain couples TRBV5-6 to TRBJ1-2, with 9 bases matching TRBD1. Germline V gives CDR1 SGHDT, CDR2 YYEEEE. CDR3 size: 16 residues. The J segment lost 4 bases and the V segment lost 4 bases, leaving 11 bases of the junction unmatched.

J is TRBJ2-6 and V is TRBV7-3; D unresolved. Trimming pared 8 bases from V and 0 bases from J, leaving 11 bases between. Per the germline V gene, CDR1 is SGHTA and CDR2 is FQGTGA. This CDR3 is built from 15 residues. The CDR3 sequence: CASGSGSSGANVLTF. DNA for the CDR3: TGTGCCAGCGGTTCTGGAAGCTCTGGGGCCAACGTCCTGACTTTC.

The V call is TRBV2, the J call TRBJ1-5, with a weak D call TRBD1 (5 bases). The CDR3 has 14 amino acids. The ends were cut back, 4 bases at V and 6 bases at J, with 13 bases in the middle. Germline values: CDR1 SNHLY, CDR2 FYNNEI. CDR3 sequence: CASSAGGGGQPQHF. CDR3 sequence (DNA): TGTGCCAGCAGTGCGGGTGGGGGGGGTCAGCCCCAGCATTTT. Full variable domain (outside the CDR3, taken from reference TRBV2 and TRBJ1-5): EPEVTQTPSHQVTQMGQEVILRCVPISNHLYFYWYRQILGQKVEFLVSFYNNEISEKSEIFDDQFSVERPDGSNFTLKIRSTKLEDSAMYFCASSAGGGGQPQHFGDGTRLSIL.

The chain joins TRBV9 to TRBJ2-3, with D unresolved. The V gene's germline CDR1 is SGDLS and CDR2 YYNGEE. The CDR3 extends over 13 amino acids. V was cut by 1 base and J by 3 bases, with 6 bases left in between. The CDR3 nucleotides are TGTGCCAGCAGCGTAAATCCAACAGATACGCAGTATTTT. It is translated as CASSVNPTDTQYF.